The sequence of this TCR beta chain was determined in a study of CD8 T cells in ankylosing spondylitis. Findings and limits, study-wide: Earlier reports found some motif variants in synovial fluid and blood in reactive arthritis. Within ankylosing spondylitis blood, a TCR beta motif made up of several highly homologous variants appeared to be characteristic. Within matched ankylosing spondylitis synovial fluid, disease-linked clones were reportedly significantly enriched.

This clonotype was picked up many times. What it binds is unknown. The V gene's germline CDR1 is SQVTM and CDR2 ANQGSEA. Deletions cut 2 bases from V and 3 bases from J, with 10 bases between. This CDR3 has 13 amino acids. Libraries of TCR beta came from quantitative 5'-RACE with molecular barcodes. TCRdb reprocessed the 5' RACE reads with MiXCR, giving one entry per CDR3 protein. This repertoire shows 150,000 to 200,000 distinct CDR3 sequences, roughly 11% found once; its top ten account for 25% to 30%. The sample was blood, either unsorted or a sorted T cell fraction (not recorded which). The clonotype was recovered from a male donor with ankylosing spondylitis or in good health (not recorded which). The rearrangement links TRBV29-1 to TRBJ2-5, with D maybe TRBD1 (5 bases). The CDR3 loop reads CSVEHSREETQYF. The CDR3 nucleotides are TGCAGCGTTGAACATTCCAGGGAAGAGACCCAGTACTTC.